These T cell receptor beta chains were read from a single sample in a study of OX40 agonist ivuxolimab in advanced cancers. Only in-frame clones appear in the TCRdb table, and some are missing; sequencing was by immunoSEQ multiplex PCR. The profile covers fewer than 85,000 clones, with approximately 90% appearing a single time and 0.5% to 0.6% taken by the ten largest. The material sequenced was CD4+ or CD8+ T cells sorted from blood, taken in a trial of the OX40 agonist ivuxolimab. The receptor source for this set is an adult with an advanced solid tumor such as melanoma, head and neck, liver or kidney cancer. CDR3s include the opening cysteine and the closing phenylalanine or tryptophan. The D gene is left open where the match is weak. Clone size is not always given. Where it is, it says once, few, many or a class for expanded clones.

v_gene	abundance	d_gene	j_gene	CDR3nt	CDR3aa
TRBV7-2	NA	TRBD2	TRBJ2-7	TGTGCCAGCAGCCTTAGCGGGACCGCCTACGAGCAGTACTTC	CASSLSGTAYEQYF
TRBV28	NA	NA	TRBJ1-1	TGTGCCAGCAGTTTCGGGACAATGGGCACTGAAGCTTTCTTT	CASSFGTMGTEAFF
TRBV19	NA	TRBD1	TRBJ1-5	TGTGCCAGTAGTCCCGAGACAGGGGGCTTAAGCAATCAGCCCCAGCATTTT	CASSPETGGLSNQPQHF
TRBV28	NA	TRBD1	TRBJ2-3	TGTGCCAGCAGTTTTGTAGGGGGCGGCGGCCTGGGAGCCTATAGTATCCCAGATACGCAGTATTTT	CASSFVGGGGLGAYSIPDTQYF
TRBV19	NA	NA	TRBJ1-1	TGTGCCAGTAGTGTCGGCGGCGGTGGGACTGAAGCTTTCTTT	CASSVGGGGTEAFF
TRBV5-1	NA	NA	TRBJ1-1	TGCGCCAGCAGCTTGATACCCGGTAGCGGTGAAGCTTTCTTT	CASSLIPGSGEAFF
TRBV11-2	NA	NA	TRBJ2-5	TGTGCCAGCAGCTTAGGACAGCTCCAAGAGACCCAGTACTTC	CASSLGQLQETQYF
TRBV29-1	NA	NA	TRBJ2-2	TGCAGCGTTGCCGCGACAGCAAACACCGGGGAGCTGTTTTTT	CSVAATANTGELFF
TRBV20-1	NA	NA	TRBJ1-1	TGCAGTGCACGCGGCGACACTGAAGCTTTCTTT	CSARGDTEAFF
TRBV30	NA	NA	TRBJ2-7	TGTGCCTGGAGCATCCGGAGCTACGAGCAGTACTTC	CAWSIRSYEQYF
TRBV27	NA	TRBD2	TRBJ2-1	TGTGCCAGCAGTTTATCCTGGACTAGCGGGACCAACTCCTACAATGAGCAGTTCTTC	CASSLSWTSGTNSYNEQFF
TRBV30	NA	TRBD1	TRBJ1-1	TGTGCCTGGAGTGTCGGGACAGGGTGGGAGAAAGGTGAAGCTTTCTTT	CAWSVGTGWEKGEAFF
TRBV11-3	few	NA	TRBJ2-5	TGTGCCAGCAGCTTAGGTATCGGGGGTAAGGAAGAGACCCAGTACTTC	CASSLGIGGKEETQYF
TRBV11-3	NA	NA	TRBJ2-1	TGTGCCAGCAGCTTAGACAGCTCCTACAATGAGCAGTTCTTC	CASSLDSSYNEQFF
TRBV7-6	NA	NA	TRBJ2-1	TGTGCCAGCAGCCGAGAGGGGGTCCATGCTAATGAGCAGTTCTTC	CASSREGVHANEQFF
TRBV28	NA	NA	TRBJ1-4	TGTGCCAGCAGTGACTTTCGTATTCATGAAAAACTGTTTTTT	CASSDFRIHEKLFF
TRBV25-1	NA	TRBD1	TRBJ2-7	TGTGCCAGCAGTGAAGGAGGACAGGGGGGTTACGAGCAGTACTTC	CASSEGGQGGYEQYF
TRBV7-2	NA	NA	TRBJ2-2	TGTGCCAGCAGCTTAATTTTGGGCTACACCGGGGAGCTGTTTTTT	CASSLILGYTGELFF
TRBV4-3	few	NA	TRBJ1-5	TGCGCCAGCAGCCAGGCAGGGGCCCAGCCCCAGCATTTT	CASSQAGAQPQHF
TRBV6-1	few	NA	TRBJ2-7	TGTGCCAGCAATCAGATACCCTACGAGCAGTACTTC	CASNQIPYEQYF
TRBV28	NA	NA	TRBJ1-1	TGTGCCAGCATTTCATTAAGGGATTGGAGCACTGAAGCTTTCTTT	CASISLRDWSTEAFF
TRBV2	NA	NA	TRBJ1-5	TGTGCCAGCAGTGAATTTTTCTGGGGGCGTTTGGTTCAGCCCCAGCATTTT	CASSEFFWGRLVQPQHF
TRBV29-1	once	TRBD2	TRBJ2-7	TGCAGCGTGGGGGGCGGCGGGAGGGCCGACGAGCAGTACTTC	CSVGGGGRADEQYF
TRBV2	NA	NA	TRBJ2-4	TGTGCCAGCAGGGACGGGGGACTAGCCAAAAACATTCAGTACTTC	CASRDGGLAKNIQYF
TRBV19	NA	TRBD1	TRBJ2-5	TGTGCCACCAGGGACAGGGCCCTCCGGGAGACCCAGTACTTC	CATRDRALRETQYF
TRBV19	NA	TRBD1	TRBJ2-3	TGTGCCAGTAACCGGGACAGGGGTTTGGGCACAGATACGCAGTATTTT	CASNRDRGLGTDTQYF
TRBV11-1	NA	NA	TRBJ1-1	TGTGCCAGCAGCAAAATAGGCACTGAAGCTTTCTTT	CASSKIGTEAFF
TRBV11-3	NA	NA	TRBJ2-7	TGTGCCAGCAGCTTATGGACGTCCGCCTACGAGCAGTACTTC	CASSLWTSAYEQYF
TRBV12-5	NA	TRBD2	TRBJ2-1	TGTGCTAGTGGTTTGGCGACTAGCGGAGGCTTCGATGAGCAGTTCTTC	CASGLATSGGFDEQFF
TRBV11-3	once	NA	TRBJ2-1	TGTGCCAGCAGCTTAGGGCCAGGGGCGTATGAGCAGTTCTTC	CASSLGPGAYEQFF
TRBV4-2	NA	NA	TRBJ2-7	TGTGCCAGCAGCCAAGATAGTGGTGCAGGGATCAGTGGGGGCGAGCAGTACTTC	CASSQDSGAGISGGEQYF
TRBV7-2	NA	TRBD1	TRBJ2-5	TGTGCCAGCAGCGCCCACAGGGGGCGCGAAGAGACCCAGTACTTC	CASSAHRGREETQYF
TRBV30	once	NA	TRBJ1-1	TGTGCCTGGAATAGAATAGGGACTGAAGCTTTCTTT	CAWNRIGTEAFF
TRBV2	NA	NA	TRBJ2-1	TGTGCCAGCATGTCGGTAAGGTCCTACAATGAGCAGTTCTTC	CASMSVRSYNEQFF
TRBV19	NA	NA	TRBJ2-5	TGTGCCAGTAGTTTTCTAGCGAAAGAGACCCAGTACTTC	CASSFLAKETQYF
TRBV9	once	NA	TRBJ1-1	TGTGCCAGCAGCCCGAGACTTCGGGACACTGAAGCTTTCTTT	CASSPRLRDTEAFF